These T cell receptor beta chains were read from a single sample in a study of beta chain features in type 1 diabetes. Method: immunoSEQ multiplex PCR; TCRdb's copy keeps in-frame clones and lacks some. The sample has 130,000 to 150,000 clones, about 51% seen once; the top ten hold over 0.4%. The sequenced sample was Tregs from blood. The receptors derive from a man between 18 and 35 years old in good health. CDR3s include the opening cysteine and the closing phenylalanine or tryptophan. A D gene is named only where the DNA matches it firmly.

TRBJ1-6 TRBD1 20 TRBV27 CASDHPGQGDHTGYNSPLHF
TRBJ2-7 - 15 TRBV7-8 CASSSPGQITYEQYF
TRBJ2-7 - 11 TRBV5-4 CASSFTYEQYF
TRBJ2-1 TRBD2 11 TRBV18 CASSTGTSQFF
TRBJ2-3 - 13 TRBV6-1 CASSARLTDTQYF
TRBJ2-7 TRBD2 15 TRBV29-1 CSVEDLGRAGSEQYF
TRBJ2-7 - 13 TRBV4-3 CASSQDFRYEQYF
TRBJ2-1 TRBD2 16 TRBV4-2 CASSQEGIAGGGEQFF
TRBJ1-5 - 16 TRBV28 CASSLGTFNSNQPQHF
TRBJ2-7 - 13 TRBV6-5 CASSATTSNEQYF
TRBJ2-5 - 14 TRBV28 CASSETGGWETQYF
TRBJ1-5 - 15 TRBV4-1 CASDPQGLGNQPQHF
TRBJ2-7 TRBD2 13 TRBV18 CASSPRGGYEQYF
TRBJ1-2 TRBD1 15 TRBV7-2 CASSLAGQGNYGYTF
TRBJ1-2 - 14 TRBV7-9 CASSFAGPNYGYTF
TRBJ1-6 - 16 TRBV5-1 CASSLVAGILNSPLHF
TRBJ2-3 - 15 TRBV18 CASSPAGLNTDTQYF
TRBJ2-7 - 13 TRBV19 CASSVQIHYEQYF
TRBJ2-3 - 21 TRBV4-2 CASSQEERLWGSGLGTDTQYF
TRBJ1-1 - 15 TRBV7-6 CASSLAGRGRTEAFF
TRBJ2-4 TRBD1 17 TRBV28 CASSPIWTGSAKNIQYF
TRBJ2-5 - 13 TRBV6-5 CASSYSQQETQYF
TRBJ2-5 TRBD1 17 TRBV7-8 CASSLEKGQALQETQYF
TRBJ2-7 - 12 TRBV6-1 CASTVTGNEQYF
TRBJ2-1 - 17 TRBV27 CASSTPGLQSSYNEQFF
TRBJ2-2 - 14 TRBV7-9 CASSYDYSTGELFF
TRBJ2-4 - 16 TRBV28 CASSLAGLVDKNIQYF
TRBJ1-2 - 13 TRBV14 CASTKQGNYGYTF
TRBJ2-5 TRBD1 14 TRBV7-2 CASSPDRAYEKQYF
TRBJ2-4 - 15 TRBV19 CASTSGLRAKNIQYF
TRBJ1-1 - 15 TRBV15 CATSREQALNTEAFF
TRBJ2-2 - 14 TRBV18 CASSPLDSTGELFF
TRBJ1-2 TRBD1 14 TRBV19 CASRRDRGNYGYTF
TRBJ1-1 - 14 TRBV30 CAWSRHYRGFEAFF
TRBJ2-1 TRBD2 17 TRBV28 CASSRLAGGILYNEQFF
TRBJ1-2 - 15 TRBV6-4 CASTRTAGGNYGYTF
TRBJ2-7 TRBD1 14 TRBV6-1 CASNRQGSSYEQYF
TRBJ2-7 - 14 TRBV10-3 CAIQGNRENYEQYF
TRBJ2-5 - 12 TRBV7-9 CASSPQGETQYF
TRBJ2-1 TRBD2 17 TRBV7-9 CASSFLRGVAGTNEQFF
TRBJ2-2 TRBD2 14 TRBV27 CASKGLAVAGELFF
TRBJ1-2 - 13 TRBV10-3 CAISESQGMGYTF
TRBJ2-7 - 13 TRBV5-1 CASSAGQGNEQYF
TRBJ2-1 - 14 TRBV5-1 CASSLLARDNEQFF